The T cell receptor (beta chain) described here comes from a study of blood T cells in healthy people across ages (dated by TCRdb to between 2014 and 2017). Regarding the complete study: In model experiments, template switching captured roughly one uniquely barcoded TCR beta cDNA molecule for every two T cells. The study measured age-related changes in TCR beta repertoire diversity using deep sequencing normalized with unique cDNA molecular identifiers. The donors were divided into four age groups: young (average approximately 15 years), middle-aged (roughly 42), aged (roughly 60) and long-lived (82). Donors of different ages were randomly distributed across sequencing lanes to avoid experimental bias. The study analyzed two additional independent replicas of 1 million unique cDNA reads from the same blood draw for two donors, one aged 18 to 30 and one aged 80 or older. The study at large found these results: A strong correlation was found between observed TCR beta diversity and the percentage of naive T cells measured by flow cytometry. As age increased, observed TCR beta diversity per million T cells dropped in a roughly linear way, and a significant reduction was already evident by age approximately 40. Compared with the aged group, the long-lived group had more naive CD4+ T cells, fewer expanded clones and increased TCR diversity, a pattern suggesting age selection. Estimates of total diversity from one million sequenced T cells were regarded as lower bounds and underestimates. Since profiling was done on bulk unsorted PBMCs, naive and antigen-experienced compartments could not be conclusively compared. Because donor CMV infection status was unknown, age-related changes in expanded clonotypes were potentially confounded.

Libraries were made using 5' RACE. Sequencing took place on an Illumina HiSeq 2500. A second roughly 6 to 12 cycle PCR used a sample-barcoded 5' primer and a J-beta primer mix. A template-switch 5' adaptor carrying 12 random nucleotides introduced a unique molecular identifier onto each TCR beta cDNA molecule. Each sample yielded at least 3 million CDR3-containing paired-end reads. First-strand cDNA was synthesized from all RNA with the Mint cDNA synthesis kit, primed by a TRBC-specific oligonucleotide. All cDNA was treated with uracil-DNA glycosylase and then went through a first 18-cycle PCR with the universal primers M1SS and BC2_uni_R. The published analysis was carried out like this. For normalization, 1 million high-quality reads, each with a distinct molecular identifier, were randomly selected from each sample. Reads with shared molecular identifiers were discarded instead of being binned into consensus sequences. CDR3 identification, clonotype clustering and error correction used MiTCR with a Q25 quality threshold and the strictest error-elimination algorithm. Lower-bound total TCR beta diversity was estimated with a nonparametric unseen species model using Euler transformation. The public reads were reanalyzed by TCRdb: fastp trimming at Q25, MiXCR alignment, in-frame beta chains only. Each record represents a unique CDR3 protein, reported with the most common genes and DNA among its rows. The V and J calls were not made by the authors but by TCRdb's processing. This sample comprises 1.5 million to 1.9 million distinct CDR3 sequences, roughly 43% of them detected only once. Jointly, the top ten make up around 4% of the sample.

Systemically healthy Caucasian individuals from Russia, 35 to 40 in total and aged about 6 to 90 years, were included as donors. Approximately 9.7 milliliters of peripheral blood were drawn from each donor into EDTA-treated Vacutainer tubes. Ficoll-Paque density-gradient centrifugation was used to isolate PBMCs, with at least 6.5 million obtained per sample. Trizol reagent was used to extract total RNA from PBMCs, with at least 5 micrograms per sample. Naive CD45RAhigh/CD27high T cell percentages were measured by flow cytometry on a PBMC aliquot from every donor. A word on this clonotype: This clone's antigen is unknown. Qualities for individual bases were not recorded, and no much larger clone is one base off.

According to the germline V gene, CDR1 reads MGHDK and CDR2 reads SYGVNS. The CDR3 has 12 amino acids, counting the end cysteine and phenylalanine. CDR3 DNA is the only sequence kept; it has 36 bases, read in frame from the first base. V sheds 6 bases and J sheds 6 bases, leaving 11 bases between their ends. The receptor's source is a woman younger than 30 in good health. The rearrangement combines TRBV25-1 with TRBJ1-2; perhaps TRBD1 is the D gene, with 5 bases matching. Sequencing was done on a sample of blood. The nucleotide sequence reads as follows: TGTGCCAGCAGCCCAGGGTCTGATGGCTACACCTTC. Its protein reads: CASSPGSDGYTF.